This T cell receptor beta chain was retrieved from a study of blood T cell repertoires in COVID-19 (TCRdb year 2020). About the full investigation: Samples from collaborators originated in the United States, Italy and Spain and spanned both the acute and convalescent phases of COVID-19. The material from the prospective study consisted of cDNA or gDNA derived from T cells, B-cell-depleted T cells, or PBMCs. Subjects who had been exposed to COVID-19, were actively infected with it, or had recovered from it provided the deeply sampled blood TCRbeta repertoires that made up the dataset. The repertoires were released in a freely available public database meant as a resource for research on the immune response to SARS-CoV-2. Samples came from the ongoing ImmuneRACE study (first 160 participants) plus 1,254 subjects from 6 global collaborators. Nearly every sample came with metadata listing a de-identified subject ID, COVID-19 status, age in years and sex. HLA class I and class II types, where available, came from metadata supplied by the sample provider rather than from assay-based typing.

TCRbeta CDR3 regions were amplified from genomic DNA by means of the immunoSEQ Assay, a bias-controlled multiplex PCR. As for how the authors treated the data: Nucleated cell counts per sample were estimated from amplification of reference gene primers within the assay. To quantify the absolute abundance of each unique TCRbeta CDR3 rearrangement, sequence reads were collapsed and filtered. Productive Simpson clonality was computed per sample as the square root of Simpson's diversity index over productive rearrangements. TCRdb re-hosts the immuneACCESS table, in-frame sequences only. Its copies lack some clones; in the studies checked, an unresolved V gene accounts for under half of them, and the cause for the rest is not known. V, J and clone size are those of that table, while D and trimming were read from the DNA. The sample table contains roughly 250,000 clones; only one count was recorded for roughly 83% of them. The ten largest clones capture approximately 10% of the sample.

The collaborating institutions used their own protocols to collect whole blood in K2EDTA tubes. Collaborator samples were shipped for TCRbeta analysis as frozen whole blood, isolated PBMCs, or DNA extracted from either sample type. Remarks on this clone: Its antigen is not yet known. No much larger clone exists at a distance of one base, and base qualities are not known.

Study-level results and caveats: How much clinical and demographic metadata was included differed by source and by participant, and the metadata was provided uncurated.

This clonotype was sampled from a woman of 80 years or more with acute or convalescent COVID-19. The sample comprised peripheral blood.

The encoded CDR3 is CSVGDRDYGYTF. The DNA sequence is given as TGCAGCGTTGGAGACAGGGACTATGGCTACACCTTC. Here the chain combines TRBV29-1 and TRBJ1-2, and 7 junctional nucleotides match TRBD1. From its cysteine to its phenylalanine, the CDR3 spans 12 amino acids. Of the read, only the CDR3 DNA is kept; its 36 bases are in frame from base 1. As encoded in the germline V gene, CDR1 is SQVTM while CDR2 is ANQGSEA. Relative to germline, V is missing 4 bases and J is missing 3 bases, with 2 bases of the junction outside any gene match.